The text below deals with one T cell receptor beta chain. Its target is not known. The data belong to a study of T cell responses to AZD1222 COVID-19 vaccine. Study background: Analyses pooled second doses at about 4 or about 12 weeks.

The assay was immunoSEQ multiplex PCR, and TCRdb's table has in-frame clones only and misses some. The sample includes approximately 94,000 clones, about 87% seen only once; the top ten take roughly 15%. The study, taken as a whole, reports: Reportedly, nearly half the spike-specific TCRs target unmutated variant regions. Repertoire sampling occurred only after the peak T cell response. Donors in the cohort were predominantly white British and more often female, and clonal diversity was possibly underestimated.

V lost 3 bases and J 3 bases, leaving 12 bases between the germline ends. Per germline, CDR1 ENHRY and CDR2 SYGVKD. This CDR3 has 15 residues. The gene calls are TRBV10-3 and TRBJ2-1, with D uncertain. The source of this sequence is an adult in good health. Material: peripheral blood, obtained on day 0 of AZD1222 vaccination. Here the CDR3 reads CAISEPLGFYNEQFF. The CDR3 DNA is TGTGCCATCAGTGAACCCCTAGGGTTCTACAATGAGCAGTTCTTC.